The sequence of this T cell receptor beta chain was determined in a study of blood T cells in healthy people across ages. Broader study findings: Naive T cell percentage showed a strong correlation with the diversity of TCR beta. Significant beta diversity loss was already apparent by age approximately 42, declining roughly linearly.

Combining a sample-barcoded 5' primer with a J-beta primer mix, a second PCR ran for roughly 6 to 12 cycles. Tags on each cDNA molecule came from a template-switch adaptor with 12 random nucleotides. TCRdb re-called the 5' RACE reads through MiXCR, storing one row per CDR3 protein. Of 1,800,000 or so distinct CDR3 sequences listed, around 40% are singletons. This clonotype was detected only a few times. Its specificity is not known. The CDR3 loop spans 16 amino acids. V lost 3 bases to trimming and J lost 0 bases, with 14 bases between them. Per germline, CDR1 SGHDT and CDR2 YYEEEE. J is TRBJ2-3 and V is TRBV5-6; tentative D call: TRBD2 (5 bases). The sequenced sample consisted of blood. The source of this sequence is a human donor in good health. The CDR3 loop reads CASSYETGSSTDTQYF. The DNA of the CDR3 is TGTGCCAGCAGCTACGAGACGGGGTCCAGCACAGATACGCAGTATTTT.